This T cell receptor (beta chain) originates from a study of T-cell memory formation after mild COVID-19. About the study: TCR clusters were largely donor specific.

The germline gives CDR1 GTSNPN, CDR2 SVGIG (reference sequence). The CDR3 extends over 13 amino acids. This clonotype was seen a handful of times. The antigen remains unidentified. One end of the junction fails to match germline, which may point to a read error. The TCR alpha and TCR beta cDNA libraries, bearing sample barcodes and UMIs, were generated by 5'RACE using constant-segment primers. MiXCR, run by TCRdb on the 5' RACE reads, gives a single entry per CDR3 protein. This sample has about 14,000 distinct CDR3 sequences, with around 16% found just once. Study-level findings and limits: Confirmation was lacking for SARS-CoV-2 specificity of second-wave clones that peaked on day 37. Later expanders leaned toward CD4+, whereas clones contracting from day 15 to 85 were balanced CD4/CD8.

The chain is built from TRBV30 and TRBJ1-4; D uncertain. Sample: PBMCs or a T cell subset sorted from them (not recorded which). The receptor comes from a young man who had mild COVID-19 (a few samples of this study predate the infection). Cell type and time point are not known. CDR3 loop: CAWKAIRNEKLIF. As DNA, the CDR3 is TGTGCCTGGAAAGCGATTCGTAATGAAAAACTGATTTTT.